The 32 T cell receptor beta chains below come from one sample, sequenced in a study of cytomegalovirus exposure and HLA in healthy donors. The PCR used 60 Vbeta and 13 Jbeta primers. Using immunoSEQ multiplex PCR, the repertoire was profiled, and TCRdb retains in-frame clones only, with some absent. The data show about 150,000 clones, roughly 75% seen once. Sequenced: PBMCs. The receptors derive from a man in his late teens or twenties in good health and CMV-seronegative.

This clone was seen just once. This chain joins TRBV5-6 and TRBJ1-2; D gene unclear. Germline V lookup: CDR1 SGHDT, CDR2 YYEEEE. There are 12 residues in the CDR3. V gave up 0 bases and J gave up 5 bases, with 5 bases separating them. CDR3 sequence: CASSLAEYGYTF. In DNA, the CDR3 is TGTGCCAGCAGCTTGGCGGAGTATGGCTACACCTTC.

V gene TRBV9 combines with J gene TRBJ2-7; 10 nucleotides line up with TRBD1. V lost 4 bases, J lost 6 bases, and 4 bases stayed unmatched. The CDR3 is made up of 13 amino acids. Germline values: CDR1 SGDLS, CDR2 YYNGEE. CDR3 residues: CASSYRTGGEQYF. The CDR3 DNA sequence: TGTGCCAGCAGCTACAGGACAGGGGGCGAGCAGTACTTC.

V gene TRBV5-1 combines with J gene TRBJ1-4; D gene uncertain. This CDR3 contains 13 residues. The germline V and J ends were trimmed by 5 bases and 5 bases, with 10 bases remaining between them. The V gene's germline CDR1 is SGHRS and CDR2 YFSETQ. CDR3 nucleotide sequence: TGCGCCAGCAGGGCGGGCGCAAATGAAAAACTGTTTTTT. Amino acid sequence: CASRAGANEKLFF.

The chain carries TRBV28 and TRBJ2-5, with TRBD2 matching over 10 bases. Judging by the DNA end, TRBJ2-7 fits better; the J call may be wrong. The CDR3 covers 15 residues. In germline, CDR1 is MDHEN, CDR2 SYDVKM. The CDR3 bases are TGTGCCAGCACCCAAGGGGCTAGCGGGAGCTACGAGCAGTACTTC. This encodes CASTQGASGSYEQYF.

This sequence joins TRBV19 and TRBJ1-2; D unresolved. Germline V gene lookup returns CDR1 LNHDA and CDR2 SQIVND (reference sequence). V lost 3 bases and J lost 4, with 9 bases in between. CDR3 length: 13 amino acids. The CDR3 here is CASSIGQSYGYTF. The DNA of the CDR3 is TGTGCCAGTAGTATTGGGCAATCCTATGGCTACACCTTC.

This clone was seen a few times. The chain joins TRBV19 to TRBJ2-5; 10 bases map to TRBD1. V lost 1 base and J lost 6; bases outside the gene matches: 2. CDR1 is LNHDA and CDR2 is SQIVND in the germline V gene (reference sequence). The CDR3 is 14 amino acids. The CDR3 coding sequence is TGTGCCAGTAGTATAGGGGGACAGGGGAAGACCCAGTACTTC. Protein sequence: CASSIGGQGKTQYF.

The chain recombines TRBV6-5 with TRBJ2-1; TRBD2 agrees at 7 bases. The germline V gene encodes CDR1 MNHEY and CDR2 SVGAGI. There are 16 residues in the CDR3. Trimming cost V 2 bases and J 0 bases; bases outside gene matches: 4. The CDR3 nucleotides read TGTGCCAGCAGTTACGCGGGGGAGAGCTCCTACAATGAGCAGTTCTTC. This translates into CASSYAGESSYNEQFF.

The rearrangement uses TRBV9 and TRBJ2-5; a possible D gene is TRBD2 (6 bases). Looked up from germline, CDR1 is SGDLS and CDR2 is YYNGEE. Trimming shortened V by 0 bases and J by 4 bases, and 10 bases separated the two germline ends. The CDR3 sequence is 14 residues long. This CDR3 is CASSVGQGGETQYF. As DNA, the CDR3 is TGTGCCAGCAGCGTAGGTCAGGGAGGAGAGACCCAGTACTTC. The full variable domain, in which reference TRBV9 and TRBJ2-5 provide the parts outside the CDR3, is DSGVTQTPKHLITATGQRVTLRCSPRSGDLSVYWYQQSLDQGLQFLIQYYNGEERAKGNILERFSAQQFPDLHSELNLSSLELGDSALYFCASSVGQGGETQYFGPGTRLLVL.

CDR3 region: CASSAGGGLYPSGPGNTIYF. In DNA, the CDR3 is TGTGCCAGCAGCGCAGGAGGGGGCCTCTACCCATCAGGGCCTGGAAACACCATATATTTT. The chain links TRBV9 to TRBJ1-3; 7 bases are shared with TRBD1. The CDR3 sequence is 20 residues long. The germline V gene encodes CDR1 SGDLS and CDR2 YYNGEE. V lost 3 bases, J lost 2 bases, and 20 bases stayed unmatched.

The gene calls are TRBV7-2 and TRBJ2-4; tentative D call: TRBD2 (6 bases). The CDR3 extends over 13 amino acids. V lost 8 bases to trimming and J lost 9 bases, with 17 bases between them. Germline CDR1 is SGHTA and CDR2 is FQGNSA. CDR3 amino acids: CASLARERSIQYF. The CDR3 DNA sequence: TGTGCCAGCCTCGCCCGGGAGAGGAGCATTCAGTACTTC.

V gene TRBV19 combines with J gene TRBJ2-1; TRBD2 matches at 7 bases. Trimming cost V 2 bases and J 0 bases; bases outside gene matches: 4. Germline CDR1 reads LNHDA; CDR2 reads SQIVND (reference sequence). The CDR3 loop spans 16 amino acids. The CDR3 here is CASSISGGSSYNEQFF. CDR3 nucleotide sequence: TGTGCCAGTAGTATATCAGGCGGGAGCTCCTACAATGAGCAGTTCTTC.

The rearrangement joins TRBV11-2 to TRBJ2-7; D is possibly TRBD2 (5 bases). This CDR3 comprises 14 residues. CDR1 and CDR2 from the germline V gene are SGHAT and FQNNGV. V was trimmed by 0 bases and J by 6 bases, leaving 12 bases between them. The CDR3 DNA is TGTGCCAGCAGCTTAGATCTGGCGGGTAGCGAGCAGTACTTC. Translated: CASSLDLAGSEQYF.

V gene TRBV18 combines with J gene TRBJ1-3, with D possibly matching TRBD1 (6 bases). The CDR3 totals 15 residues. The germline CDR1 and CDR2 sequences are KGHSH and LQKENI. Trimming pared 8 bases from V and 2 bases from J, leaving 16 bases between. The CDR3 DNA follows: TGTGCCAGCCTCGGGGAACAGGGCGCTGGAAACACCATATATTTT. Its translation: CASLGEQGAGNTIYF.

This clone was counted a single time. V is TRBV29-1 and J is TRBJ2-7, with D uncertain. Germline CDR1 SQVTM, CDR2 ANQGSEA. V lost 6 bases and J 6 bases, leaving 18 bases between the germline ends. The CDR3 has 13 amino acids. The CDR3 DNA is TGCAGCGTAGCCCGGCGGCTCGGTCTCGAGCAGTACTTC. Amino acid sequence: CSVARRLGLEQYF.

The chain combines TRBV7-6 with TRBJ2-7, with 7 nucleotides matching TRBD2. The CDR3 loop spans 15 amino acids. Germline values: CDR1 SGHVS, CDR2 FNYEAQ. The V gene end was trimmed by 1 base and the J gene end by 1 base; junction bases not matched to a gene: 4. CDR3 DNA: TGTGCCAGCAGCTTAGGTGCGGGAGAATCCTACGAGCAGTACTTC. Translating gives CASSLGAGESYEQYF.

The rearrangement links TRBV7-2 to TRBJ2-1; 10 nucleotides line up with TRBD1. Trimming at V came to 2 bases and at J to 8 bases, leaving 6 bases not matched to a gene. The CDR3 covers 15 residues. Germline V gene data show CDR1 as SGHTA and CDR2 as FQGNSA. The CDR3 spells CASSLRDRGLDEQFF. CDR3 sequence (DNA): TGTGCCAGCAGCTTACGAGACAGGGGGCTCGATGAGCAGTTCTTC. The whole variable domain, remainder taken from reference TRBV7-2 and TRBJ2-1, is GAGVSQSPSNKVTEKGKDVELRCDPISGHTALYWYRQSLGQGLEFLIYFQGNSAPDKSGLPSDRFSAERTGGSVSTLTIQRTQQEDSAVYLCASSLRDRGLDEQFFGPGTRLTVL.

The CDR3 DNA reads as TGTGCCAGCAGTTTAGGGGGGGGAGATGGCTACACCTTC. This sequence encodes CASSLGGGDGYTF. This rearrangement joins TRBV27 to TRBJ1-2; maybe TRBD1 (5 bases). The length of the CDR3 is 13 residues. The V end was cut by 2 bases, the J end by 6 bases, with 10 bases between. CDR1 is MNHEY and CDR2 is SMNVEV in the germline V gene (reference sequence).

The chain has TRBV19 and TRBJ2-5; a weak D match, TRBD1 (6 bases). V lost 3 bases, J lost 1 base, and 12 bases lay in between. CDR3 length: 15 residues. Looked up from germline, CDR1 is LNHDA and CDR2 is SQIVND (reference sequence). The CDR3: CASSMGQGTQETQYF. For the CDR3, the DNA is TGTGCCAGTAGTATGGGGCAGGGGACCCAAGAGACCCAGTACTTC.

V gene TRBV28 combines with J gene TRBJ1-1, with D unclear. V gave up 5 bases and J gave up 11 bases, with 15 bases separating them. CDR3 size: 12 residues. Germline CDR1 MDHEN, CDR2 SYDVKM. In DNA, the CDR3 is TGTGCCAGCAGTGCCTTACCGGGGTTGGCTTTCTTT. It is translated as CASSALPGLAFF. The full variable domain, in which reference TRBV28 and TRBJ1-1 provide the parts outside the CDR3, is DVKVTQSSRYLVKRTGEKVFLECVQDMDHENMFWYRQDPGLGLRLIYFSYDVKMKEKGDIPEGYSVSREKKERFSLILESASTNQTSMYLCASSALPGLAFFGQGTRLTVV.

On this clone: The same CDR3 can be traced to other DNA sequences in this sample. The chain recombines TRBV19 with TRBJ1-2; D not certain. The germline V gene has CDR1 LNHDA and CDR2 SQIVND (reference sequence). The CDR3 loop spans 12 amino acids. V was cut by 5 bases and J by 4 bases, with 8 bases left in between. The CDR3 here is CASSPGGYGYTF. CDR3 coding DNA: TGTGCCAGTAGTCCAGGAGGCTATGGCTACACCTTC.

The CDR3, as DNA: TGTGCCAGCAGCCAGGGGGGACCGGGGCCCCAGCATTTT. Encoded protein: CASSQGGPGPQHF. The chain links TRBV16 to TRBJ1-5, with a tentative D call TRBD1 (5 bases). This CDR3 has 13 residues. Germline CDR1 reads KGHSY; CDR2 reads FQNENV. Deletions cut 3 bases from V and 9 bases from J, with 12 bases between.

The chain employs TRBV7-8 and TRBJ1-2; possible D gene TRBD1, 5 bases. From germline, CDR1 is SGHVS and CDR2 FQNEAQ. The CDR3 totals 13 residues. Between the trimmed V and J ends, which lost 4 bases and 4 bases, there was a span of 10 bases. CDR3 in DNA: TGTGCCAGCAGCTCGGGACTGGGCTATGGCTACACCTTC. This sequence encodes CASSSGLGYGYTF.

This sequence joins TRBV7-2 and TRBJ1-3; D gene uncertain. The CDR3 is 13 residues long. Between the trimmed V and J ends, which lost 1 base and 7 bases, there was a span of 8 bases. Germline CDR1 is SGHTA and CDR2 is FQGNSA. The DNA of the CDR3 is TGTGCCAGCAGCTTAGGAGGGAGGAACACCATATATTTT. The encoded protein is CASSLGGRNTIYF.

The J gene is TRBJ2-1, the V gene TRBV7-8; 7 bases line up with TRBD2. CDR3 length equals 15 residues. The V and J ends lost 5 bases and 12 bases, in that order; junction bases with no gene match: 16. Germline CDR1 reads SGHVS; CDR2 reads FQNEAQ. The CDR3 sequence is CASSPVLLAAGRQFF. CDR3 in DNA: TGTGCCAGCAGCCCGGTATTGCTAGCGGCGGGGAGGCAGTTCTTC.

The chain combines TRBV2 with TRBJ2-3; 11 positions agree with TRBD2. Losses at the gene ends were 4 bases for V and 6 bases for J; bases not matched to a gene: 3. CDR3 length: 14 residues. Germline CDR1 SNHLY, CDR2 FYNNEI. The CDR3 nucleotides read TGTGCCAGCAGTGCGCCTAGCGGGGGGGATACGCAGTATTTT. Translation gives CASSAPSGGDTQYF.

The chain carries TRBV20-1 and TRBJ2-5; D gene uncertain. V dropped 6 bases and J dropped 3 bases, with 2 bases sitting between them. In germline, CDR1 is DFQATT, CDR2 SNEGSKA (reference sequence). CDR3 size: 9 residues. The CDR3 region is CSAEETQYF. In DNA, the CDR3 is TGCAGTGCCGAAGAGACCCAGTACTTC.

This clone occurred a few times. V and J are TRBV4-1 and TRBJ1-1; D not resolved. The CDR3 is 15 residues long. The germline CDR1 and CDR2 sequences are MGHRA and YSYEKL. V was shortened by 0 bases and J by 11 bases, with 19 bases between the two germline ends. CDR3 sequence reads: CASSQEVGRRAGAFF. CDR3 DNA sequence: TGCGCCAGCAGCCAAGAAGTAGGTAGGAGGGCTGGGGCTTTCTTT.

The chain combines TRBV7-6 with TRBJ2-7; TRBD2 agrees at 9 bases. The ends lost 5 bases at V and 7 bases at J; junction bases unmatched: 27. The CDR3 spans 20 residues. Germline values: CDR1 SGHVS, CDR2 FNYEAQ. CDR3 amino acids: CASSPRGGSLAGTGGWEQYF. CDR3 coding DNA: TGTGCCAGCAGCCCTAGGGGGGGGTCCCTAGCGGGAACCGGCGGGTGGGAGCAGTACTTC.

The table lists this clone with a count of one. The chain carries TRBV4-3 and TRBJ1-5; D is uncertain. The CDR3 runs to 14 residues. The V and J ends lost 1 base and 7 bases respectively, with 11 bases between them. The germline V gene has CDR1 LGHNA and CDR2 YSLEER. The CDR3 DNA sequence: TGCGCCAGCAGCCAAGGCCTCGGGTTACAGCCCCAGCATTTT. Translation: CASSQGLGLQPQHF.

V and J are TRBV5-6 and TRBJ1-2; TRBD1 is a possible D gene (6 bases). CDR3 length: 15 amino acids. V was pared by 1 base and J by 1 base, with 11 bases between. CDR1 and CDR2 from the germline V gene are SGHDT and YYEEEE. As DNA, the CDR3 is TGTGCCAGCAGCTTGCTGACAGGCAATAACTATGGCTACACCTTC. It specifies CASSLLTGNNYGYTF.

V is TRBV6-5 and J is TRBJ2-7; tentative D call: TRBD1 (5 bases). The V end lost 0 bases, the J end lost 6 bases, and 9 bases lay between the germline ends. CDR3 length: 13 residues. The germline gives CDR1 MNHEY, CDR2 SVGAGI. The chain's CDR3 is CASSYSGAAEQYF. DNA of the CDR3: TGTGCCAGCAGTTACTCAGGGGCAGCCGAGCAGTACTTC.

The J gene is TRBJ1-2, the V gene TRBV2, with a possible D match to TRBD1 (5 bases). Germline CDR1 reads SNHLY; CDR2 reads FYNNEI. CDR3 size: 12 residues. The ends were cut back, 2 bases at V and 4 bases at J, with 5 bases in the middle. In DNA form, the CDR3 reads TGTGCCAGCAGTGAACAGGGCTATGGCTACACCTTC. This codes for CASSEQGYGYTF.